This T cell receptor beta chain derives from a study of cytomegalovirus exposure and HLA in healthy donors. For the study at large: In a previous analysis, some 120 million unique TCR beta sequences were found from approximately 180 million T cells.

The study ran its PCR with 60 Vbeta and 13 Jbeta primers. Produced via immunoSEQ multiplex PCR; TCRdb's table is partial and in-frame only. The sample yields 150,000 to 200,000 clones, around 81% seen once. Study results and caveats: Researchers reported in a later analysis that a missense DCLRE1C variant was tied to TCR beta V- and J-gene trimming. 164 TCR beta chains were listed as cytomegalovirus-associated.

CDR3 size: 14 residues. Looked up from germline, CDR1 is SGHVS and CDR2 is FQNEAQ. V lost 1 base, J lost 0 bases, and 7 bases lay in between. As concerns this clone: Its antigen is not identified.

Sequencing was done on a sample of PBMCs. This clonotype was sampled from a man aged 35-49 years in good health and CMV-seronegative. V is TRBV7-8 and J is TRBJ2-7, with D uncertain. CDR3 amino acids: CASSLGPFSYEQYF. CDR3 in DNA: TGTGCCAGCAGCTTAGGGCCGTTCTCCTACGAGCAGTACTTC.